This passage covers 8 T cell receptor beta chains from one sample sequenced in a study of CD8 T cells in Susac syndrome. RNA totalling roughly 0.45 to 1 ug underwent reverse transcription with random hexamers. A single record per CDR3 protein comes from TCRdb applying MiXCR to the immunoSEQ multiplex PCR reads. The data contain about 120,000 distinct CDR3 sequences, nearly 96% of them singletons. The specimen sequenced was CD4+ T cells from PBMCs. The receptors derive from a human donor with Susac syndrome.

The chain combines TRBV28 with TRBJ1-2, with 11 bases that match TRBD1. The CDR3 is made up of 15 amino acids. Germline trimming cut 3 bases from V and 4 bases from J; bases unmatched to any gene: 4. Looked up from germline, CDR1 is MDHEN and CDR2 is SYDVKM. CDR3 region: CASSLPGTGGYGYTF. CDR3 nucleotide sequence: TGTGCCAGCAGTTTGCCCGGGACAGGGGGCTATGGCTACACCTTC.

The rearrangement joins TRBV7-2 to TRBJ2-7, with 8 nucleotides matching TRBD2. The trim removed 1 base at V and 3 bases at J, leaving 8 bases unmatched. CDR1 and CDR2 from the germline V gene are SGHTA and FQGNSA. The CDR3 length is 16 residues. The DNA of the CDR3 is TGTGCCAGCAGCTTAGTGGTTGGGGCGGGAGGCTACGAGCAGTACTTC. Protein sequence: CASSLVVGAGGYEQYF.

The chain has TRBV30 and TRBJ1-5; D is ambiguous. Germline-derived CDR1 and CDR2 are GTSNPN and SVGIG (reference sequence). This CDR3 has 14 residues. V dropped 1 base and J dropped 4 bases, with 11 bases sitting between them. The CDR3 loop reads CAWSDRPRNQPQHF. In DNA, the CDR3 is TGTGCCTGGAGTGATCGGCCCAGAAATCAGCCCCAGCATTTT.

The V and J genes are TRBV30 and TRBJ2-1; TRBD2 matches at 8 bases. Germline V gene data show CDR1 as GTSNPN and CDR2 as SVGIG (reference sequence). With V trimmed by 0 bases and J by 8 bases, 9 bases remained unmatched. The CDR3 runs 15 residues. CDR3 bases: TGTGCCTGGAGTGTACTCGGGAGGGCCATCTATGAGCAGTTCTTC. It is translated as CAWSVLGRAIYEQFF.

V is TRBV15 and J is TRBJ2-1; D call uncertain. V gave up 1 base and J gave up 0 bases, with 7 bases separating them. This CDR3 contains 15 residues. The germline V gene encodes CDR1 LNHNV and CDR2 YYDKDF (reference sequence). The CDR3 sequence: CATSRGAVSYNEQFF. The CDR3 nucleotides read TGTGCCACCAGCAGAGGGGCTGTCTCCTACAATGAGCAGTTCTTC.

The CDR3 reads CASSLGPLEASYEQYF. The CDR3 DNA sequence: TGTGCCAGCAGCTTAGGGCCGTTGGAGGCCTCCTACGAGCAGTACTTC. The J gene is TRBJ2-7, the V gene TRBV7-2; D possibly corresponds to TRBD2 (5 bases). Germline loops: CDR1 SGHTA, CDR2 FQGNSA. The CDR3 is 16 amino acids. The V end lost 1 base, the J end lost 0 bases, and 13 bases lay between the germline ends.

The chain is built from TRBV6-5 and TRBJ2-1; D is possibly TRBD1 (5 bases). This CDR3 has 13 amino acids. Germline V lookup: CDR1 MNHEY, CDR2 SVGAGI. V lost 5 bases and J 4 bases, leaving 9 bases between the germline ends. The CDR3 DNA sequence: TGTGCCAGCAGTCTGACAGATTACAATGAGCAGTTCTTC. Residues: CASSLTDYNEQFF.

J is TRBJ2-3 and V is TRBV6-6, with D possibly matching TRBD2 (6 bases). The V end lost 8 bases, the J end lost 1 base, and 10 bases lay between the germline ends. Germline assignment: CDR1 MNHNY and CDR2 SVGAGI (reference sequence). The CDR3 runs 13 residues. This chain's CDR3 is CASERRGTDTQYF. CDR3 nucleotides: TGTGCCAGCGAGCGGAGGGGCACAGATACGCAGTATTTT.